Sequencing of this TCR beta chain was carried out in a study of identical twins. The study, taken as a whole, reports: Excess sharing between twins was weaker in beta out-of-frame sequences.

CDR3 length equals 15 residues. The J segment lost 8 bases and the V segment lost 1 base, leaving 4 bases of the junction unmatched. Germline V lookup: CDR1 SGHRS, CDR2 YFSETQ. This clonotype was seen only a few times. Its antigen is still unknown. Each donor (without exception) was a healthy Caucasian. MiXCR, run by TCRdb on the 5' RACE reads, gives a single entry per CDR3 protein. The data contain around 490,000 distinct CDR3 sequences, around 15% of them singletons. The same data also contributed to another study, on yellow fever vaccine responses in identical twins.

The material sequenced was CD4+ T cells sorted from blood. The rearrangement links TRBV5-1 to TRBJ2-1; 12 bases match TRBD2. This TCR came from a woman between 18 and 30 years old in good health. DNA of the CDR3: TGCGCCAGCAGCTTGATTCTAGCGGGAGGGGATGAGCAGTTCTTC. Protein product: CASSLILAGGDEQFF.